This T cell receptor (beta chain) was observed in a study of shared clonotypes between healthy human individuals. On the study more broadly: In total, the donors were a couple of women and a few men aged 18 to 49.

The test was conducted at deep level. Only in-frame clones appear in the TCRdb table, and some are missing; sequencing was by immunoSEQ multiplex PCR. Of roughly 2 million clones in the sample, roughly 96% were seen once. CDR3 length equals 20 residues. V was shortened by 0 bases and J by 6 bases, with 28 bases between the two germline ends. CDR1 and CDR2 from the germline V gene are SGHRS and YFSETQ. Study findings and constraints: Non-shared clonotypes had lower generation probabilities than those shared by all four donors. Shared clonotypes: about 5% naive CD4, about 3.5% naive CD8, roughly 2.2% memory CD4, around 0.4% memory CD8.

This clone was seen a handful of times. Its target is not known. The sequence derives from a man between 18 and 35 years old in good health. V is TRBV5-1 and J is TRBJ2-1; D unresolved. The sequenced sample was naive CD4+ T cells sorted from blood. The subset here: CD45RA+ positively selected. The CDR3 reads CASSLEWVGRVLQGINEQFF. The CDR3 DNA reads as TGCGCCAGCAGCTTGGAGTGGGTCGGCCGGGTCCTGCAAGGGATCAATGAGCAGTTCTTC.